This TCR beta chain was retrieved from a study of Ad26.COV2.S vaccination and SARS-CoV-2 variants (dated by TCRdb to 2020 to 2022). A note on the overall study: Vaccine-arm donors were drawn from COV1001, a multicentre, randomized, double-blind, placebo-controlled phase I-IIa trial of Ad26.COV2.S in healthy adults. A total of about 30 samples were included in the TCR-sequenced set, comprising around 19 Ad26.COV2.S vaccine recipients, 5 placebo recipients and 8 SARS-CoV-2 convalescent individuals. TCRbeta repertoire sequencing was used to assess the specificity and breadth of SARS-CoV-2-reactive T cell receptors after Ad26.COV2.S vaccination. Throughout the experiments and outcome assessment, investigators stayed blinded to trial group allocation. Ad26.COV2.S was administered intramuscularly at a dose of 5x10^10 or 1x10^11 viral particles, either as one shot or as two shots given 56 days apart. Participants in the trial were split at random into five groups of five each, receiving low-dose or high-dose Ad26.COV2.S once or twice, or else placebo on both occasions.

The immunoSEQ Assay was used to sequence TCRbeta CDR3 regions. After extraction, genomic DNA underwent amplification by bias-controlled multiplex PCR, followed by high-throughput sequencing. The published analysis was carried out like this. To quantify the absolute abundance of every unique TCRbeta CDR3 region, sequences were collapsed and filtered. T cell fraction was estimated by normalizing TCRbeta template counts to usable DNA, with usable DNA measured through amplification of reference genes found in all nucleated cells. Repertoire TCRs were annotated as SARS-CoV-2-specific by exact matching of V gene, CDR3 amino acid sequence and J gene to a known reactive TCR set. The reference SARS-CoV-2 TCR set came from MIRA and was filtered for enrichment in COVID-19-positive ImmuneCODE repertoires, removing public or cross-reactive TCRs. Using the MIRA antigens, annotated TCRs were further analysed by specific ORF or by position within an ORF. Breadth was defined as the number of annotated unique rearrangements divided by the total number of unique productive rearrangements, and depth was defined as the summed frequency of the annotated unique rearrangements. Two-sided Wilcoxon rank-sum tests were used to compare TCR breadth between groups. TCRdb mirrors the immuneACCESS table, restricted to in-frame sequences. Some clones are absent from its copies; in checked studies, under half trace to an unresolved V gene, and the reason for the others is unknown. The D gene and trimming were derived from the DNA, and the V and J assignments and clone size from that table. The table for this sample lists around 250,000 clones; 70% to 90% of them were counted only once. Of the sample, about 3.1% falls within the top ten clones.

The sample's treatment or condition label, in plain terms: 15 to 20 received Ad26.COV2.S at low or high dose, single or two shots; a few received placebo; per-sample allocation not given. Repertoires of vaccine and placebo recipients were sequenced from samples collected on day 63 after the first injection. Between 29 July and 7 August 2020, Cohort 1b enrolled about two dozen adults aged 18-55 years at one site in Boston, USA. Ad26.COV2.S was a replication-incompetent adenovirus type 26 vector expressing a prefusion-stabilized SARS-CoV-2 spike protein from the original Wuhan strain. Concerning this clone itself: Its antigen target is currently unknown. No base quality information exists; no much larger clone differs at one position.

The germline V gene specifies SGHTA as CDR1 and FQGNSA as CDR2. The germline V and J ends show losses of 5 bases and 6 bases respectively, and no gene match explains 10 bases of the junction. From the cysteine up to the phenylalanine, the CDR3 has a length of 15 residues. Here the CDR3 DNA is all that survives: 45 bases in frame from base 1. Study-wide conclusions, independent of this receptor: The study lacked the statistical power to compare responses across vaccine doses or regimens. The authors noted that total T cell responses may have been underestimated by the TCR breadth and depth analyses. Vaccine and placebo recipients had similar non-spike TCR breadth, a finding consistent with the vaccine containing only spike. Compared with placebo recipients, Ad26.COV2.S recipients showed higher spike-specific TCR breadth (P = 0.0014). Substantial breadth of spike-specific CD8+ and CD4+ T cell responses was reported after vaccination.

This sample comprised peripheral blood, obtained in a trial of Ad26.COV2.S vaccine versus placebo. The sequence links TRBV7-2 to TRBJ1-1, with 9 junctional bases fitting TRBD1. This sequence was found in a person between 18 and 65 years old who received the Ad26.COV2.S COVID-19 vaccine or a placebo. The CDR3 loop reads CASSTIGTGRSEAFF. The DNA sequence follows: TGTGCCAGCAGCACCATCGGGACAGGGAGGTCTGAAGCTTTCTTT.